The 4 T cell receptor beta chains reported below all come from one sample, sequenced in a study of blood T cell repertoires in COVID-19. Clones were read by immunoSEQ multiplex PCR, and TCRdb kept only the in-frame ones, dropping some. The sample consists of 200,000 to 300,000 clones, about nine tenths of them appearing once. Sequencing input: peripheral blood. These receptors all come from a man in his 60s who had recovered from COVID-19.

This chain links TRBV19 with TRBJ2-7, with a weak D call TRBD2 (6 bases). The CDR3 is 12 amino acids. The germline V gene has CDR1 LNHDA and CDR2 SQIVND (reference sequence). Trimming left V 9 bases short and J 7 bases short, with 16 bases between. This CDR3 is CARGLRGEEQYF. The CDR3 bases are TGTGCCAGGGGACTGCGGGGTGAGGAGCAGTACTTC.

The CDR3 DNA is TGTGCCAGCAGCAAAGGGGCTGCCGGCAGGGGGGCGAACACCGGGGAGCTGTTTTTT. This gives the protein CASSKGAAGRGANTGELFF. The gene calls are TRBV21-1 and TRBJ2-2; the table's D call, TRBD1, was not checked against the DNA. TRBV21-1 is deemed a pseudogene. This CDR3 is 19 amino acids long.

CDR3 DNA sequence: TGTGCCAGCAGCCCTGGGGGGGGGCAGGACTATGGCTACACCTTC. Amino acid sequence: CASSPGGGQDYGYTF. This chain uses TRBV7-2 with TRBJ1-2; D perhaps matches TRBD1 (6 bases). Germline V gives CDR1 SGHTA, CDR2 FQGNSA. This CDR3 comprises 15 residues. Between the trimmed V and J ends, which lost 5 bases and 3 bases, there was a span of 16 bases.

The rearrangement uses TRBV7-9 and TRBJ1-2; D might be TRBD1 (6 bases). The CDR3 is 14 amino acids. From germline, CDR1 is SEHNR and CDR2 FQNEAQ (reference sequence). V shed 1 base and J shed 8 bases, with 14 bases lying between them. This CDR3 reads CASSLVAGGKGYTF. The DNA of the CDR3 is TGTGCCAGCAGCTTAGTTGCGGGGGGCAAAGGCTACACCTTC.